This T cell receptor (beta chain) is from a study of shared clonotypes between healthy human individuals. TCRdb's copy holds only in-frame clones and misses some; the assay was immunoSEQ multiplex PCR. This sample has roughly 2 million clones, with around 95% found just once. Sequenced input: naive CD4+ T cells sorted from blood. Subset noted: CD45RA+ positively selected. The sequence derives from a man aged 18 to 29 in good health.

Here the CDR3 reads CASSSPYSRTDYGYTF. CDR3 coding DNA: TGTGCCAGCAGCTCCCCTTATAGTCGGACAGACTATGGCTACACCTTC. J is TRBJ1-2 and V is TRBV7-4; D might be TRBD1 (6 bases). In germline, CDR1 is SGHVT, CDR2 SQSDAQ. Trimming cost V 4 bases and J 3 bases, with 18 bases left between them. The CDR3 is 16 amino acids.